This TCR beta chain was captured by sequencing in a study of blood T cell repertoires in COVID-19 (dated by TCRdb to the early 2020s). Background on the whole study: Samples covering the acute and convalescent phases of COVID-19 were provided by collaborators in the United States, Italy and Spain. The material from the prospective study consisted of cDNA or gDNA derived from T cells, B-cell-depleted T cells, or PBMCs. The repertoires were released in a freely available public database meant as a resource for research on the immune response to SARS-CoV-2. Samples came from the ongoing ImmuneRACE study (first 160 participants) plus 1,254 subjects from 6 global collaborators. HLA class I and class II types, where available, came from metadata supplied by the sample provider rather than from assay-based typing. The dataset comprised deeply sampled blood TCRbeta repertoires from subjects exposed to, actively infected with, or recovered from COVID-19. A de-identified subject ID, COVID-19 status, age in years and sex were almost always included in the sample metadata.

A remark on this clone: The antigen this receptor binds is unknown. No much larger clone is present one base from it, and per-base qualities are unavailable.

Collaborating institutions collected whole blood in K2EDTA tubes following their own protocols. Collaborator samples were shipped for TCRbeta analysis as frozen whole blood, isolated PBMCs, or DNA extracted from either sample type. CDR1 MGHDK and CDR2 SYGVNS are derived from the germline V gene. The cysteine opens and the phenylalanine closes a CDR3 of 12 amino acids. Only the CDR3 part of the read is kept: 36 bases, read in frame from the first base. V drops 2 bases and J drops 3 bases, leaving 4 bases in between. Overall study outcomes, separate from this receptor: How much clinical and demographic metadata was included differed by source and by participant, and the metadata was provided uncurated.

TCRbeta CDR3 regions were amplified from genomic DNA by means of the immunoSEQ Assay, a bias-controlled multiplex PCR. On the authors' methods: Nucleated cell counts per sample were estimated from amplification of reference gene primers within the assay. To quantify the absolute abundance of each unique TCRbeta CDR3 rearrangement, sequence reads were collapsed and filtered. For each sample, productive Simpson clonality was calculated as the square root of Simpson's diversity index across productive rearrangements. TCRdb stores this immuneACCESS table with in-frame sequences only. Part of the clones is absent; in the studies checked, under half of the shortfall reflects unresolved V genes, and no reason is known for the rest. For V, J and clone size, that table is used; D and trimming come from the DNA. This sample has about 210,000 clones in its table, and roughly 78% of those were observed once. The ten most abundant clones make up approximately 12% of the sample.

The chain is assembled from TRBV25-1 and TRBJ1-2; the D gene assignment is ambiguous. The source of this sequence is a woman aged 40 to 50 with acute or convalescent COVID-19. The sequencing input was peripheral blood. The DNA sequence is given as TGTGCCAGCAGTGAAGGCCACTATGGCTACACCTTC. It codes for CASSEGHYGYTF.